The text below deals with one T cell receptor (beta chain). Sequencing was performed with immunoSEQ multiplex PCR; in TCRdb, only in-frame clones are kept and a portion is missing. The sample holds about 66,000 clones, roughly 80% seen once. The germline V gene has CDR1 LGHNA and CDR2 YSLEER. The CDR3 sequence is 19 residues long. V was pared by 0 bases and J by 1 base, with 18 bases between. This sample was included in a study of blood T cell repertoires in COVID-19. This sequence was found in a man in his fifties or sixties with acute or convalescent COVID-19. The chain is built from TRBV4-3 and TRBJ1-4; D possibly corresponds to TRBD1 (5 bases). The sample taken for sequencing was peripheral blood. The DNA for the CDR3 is TGCGCCAGCAGCCAAGAAAGATCCGGGGGGTTGGGAACTAATGAAAAACTGTTTTTT. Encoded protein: CASSQERSGGLGTNEKLFF.